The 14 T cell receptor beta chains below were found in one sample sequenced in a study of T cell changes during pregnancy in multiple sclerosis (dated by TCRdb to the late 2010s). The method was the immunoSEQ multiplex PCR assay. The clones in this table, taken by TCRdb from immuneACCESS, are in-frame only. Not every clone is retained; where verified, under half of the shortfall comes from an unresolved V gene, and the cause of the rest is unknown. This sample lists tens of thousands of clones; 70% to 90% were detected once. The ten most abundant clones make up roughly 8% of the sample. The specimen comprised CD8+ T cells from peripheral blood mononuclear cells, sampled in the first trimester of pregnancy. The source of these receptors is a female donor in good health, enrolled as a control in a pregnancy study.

CDR3 coding DNA: TGTGCCAGCAGTTATTTACAGGGCAATGAGCAGTTCTTC. Protein sequence: CASSYLQGNEQFF. The V gene is TRBV6-5, the J gene TRBJ2-1; the D gene is possibly TRBD1 (6 bases). The CDR3 totals 13 residues. Trimming removed 3 bases from V and 6 bases from J, with 9 bases in between. Per the germline V gene, CDR1 is MNHEY and CDR2 is SVGAGI.

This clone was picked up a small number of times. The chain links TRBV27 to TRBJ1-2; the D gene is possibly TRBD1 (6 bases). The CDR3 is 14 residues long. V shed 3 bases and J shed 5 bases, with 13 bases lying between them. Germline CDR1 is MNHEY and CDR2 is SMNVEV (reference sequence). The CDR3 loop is CASSFGRGGYGYTF. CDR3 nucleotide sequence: TGTGCCAGCAGTTTCGGCAGGGGAGGGTATGGCTACACCTTC.

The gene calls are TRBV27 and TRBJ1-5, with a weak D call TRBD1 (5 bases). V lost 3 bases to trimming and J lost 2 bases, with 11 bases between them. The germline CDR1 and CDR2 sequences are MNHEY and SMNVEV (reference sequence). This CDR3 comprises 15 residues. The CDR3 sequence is CASSFGGEGNQPQHF. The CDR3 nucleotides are TGTGCCAGCAGTTTCGGGGGTGAAGGCAATCAGCCCCAGCATTTT.

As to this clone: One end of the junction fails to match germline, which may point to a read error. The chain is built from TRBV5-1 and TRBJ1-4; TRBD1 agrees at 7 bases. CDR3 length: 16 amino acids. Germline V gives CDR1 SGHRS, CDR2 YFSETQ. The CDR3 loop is CASSLGTESVYEKLFF. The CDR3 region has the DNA TGCGCCAGCAGTTTGGGGACAGAATCTGTATATGAAAAACTGTTTTTT.

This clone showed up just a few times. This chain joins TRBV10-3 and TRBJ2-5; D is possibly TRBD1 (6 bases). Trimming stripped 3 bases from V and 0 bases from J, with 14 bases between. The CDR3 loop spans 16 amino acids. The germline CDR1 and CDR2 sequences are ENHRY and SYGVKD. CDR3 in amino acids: CAISDPVGAHQETQYF. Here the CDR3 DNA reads TGTGCCATCAGTGATCCAGTGGGGGCCCACCAAGAGACCCAGTACTTC.

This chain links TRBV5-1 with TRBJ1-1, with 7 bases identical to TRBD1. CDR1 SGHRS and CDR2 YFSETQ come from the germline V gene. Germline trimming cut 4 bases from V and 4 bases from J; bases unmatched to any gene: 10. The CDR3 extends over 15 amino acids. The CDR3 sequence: CASSAAYRGGTEAFF. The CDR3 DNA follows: TGCGCCAGCAGCGCGGCGTACAGGGGCGGCACTGAAGCTTTCTTT.

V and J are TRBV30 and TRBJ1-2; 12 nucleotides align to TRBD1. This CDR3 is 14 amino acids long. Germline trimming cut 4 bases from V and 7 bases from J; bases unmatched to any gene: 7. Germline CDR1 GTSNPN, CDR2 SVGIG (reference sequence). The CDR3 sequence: CAWTGQGAVGGYTF. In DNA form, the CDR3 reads TGTGCCTGGACGGGACAGGGGGCGGTTGGTGGCTACACCTTC. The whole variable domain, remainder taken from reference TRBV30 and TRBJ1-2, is SQTIHQWPATLVQPVGSPLSLECTVEGTSNPNLYWYRQAAGRGLQLLFYSVGIGQISSEVPQNLSASRPQDRQFILSSKKLLLSDSGFYLCAWTGQGAVGGYTFGSGTRLTVV.

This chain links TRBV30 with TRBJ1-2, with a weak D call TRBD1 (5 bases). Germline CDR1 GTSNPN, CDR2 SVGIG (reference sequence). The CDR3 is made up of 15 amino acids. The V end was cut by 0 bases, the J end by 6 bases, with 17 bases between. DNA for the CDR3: TGTGCCTGGAGTGTACCTGTAGGGGCCCAGGATGGCTACACCTTC. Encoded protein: CAWSVPVGAQDGYTF. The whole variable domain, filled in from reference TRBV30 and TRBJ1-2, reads SQTIHQWPATLVQPVGSPLSLECTVEGTSNPNLYWYRQAAGRGLQLLFYSVGIGQISSEVPQNLSASRPQDRQFILSSKKLLLSDSGFYLCAWSVPVGAQDGYTFGSGTRLTVV.

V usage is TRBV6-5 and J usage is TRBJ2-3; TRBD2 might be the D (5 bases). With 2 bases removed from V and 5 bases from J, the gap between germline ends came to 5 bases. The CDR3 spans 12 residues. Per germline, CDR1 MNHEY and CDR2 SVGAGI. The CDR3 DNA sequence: TGTGCCAGCAGTTACGCGGGAGATACGCAGTATTTT. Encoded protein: CASSYAGDTQYF.

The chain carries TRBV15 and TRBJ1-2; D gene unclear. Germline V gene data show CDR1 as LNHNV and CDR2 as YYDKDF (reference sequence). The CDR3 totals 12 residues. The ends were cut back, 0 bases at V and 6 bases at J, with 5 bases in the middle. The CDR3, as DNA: TGTGCCACCAGCAGAGATATCGATGGCTACACCTTC. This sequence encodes CATSRDIDGYTF.

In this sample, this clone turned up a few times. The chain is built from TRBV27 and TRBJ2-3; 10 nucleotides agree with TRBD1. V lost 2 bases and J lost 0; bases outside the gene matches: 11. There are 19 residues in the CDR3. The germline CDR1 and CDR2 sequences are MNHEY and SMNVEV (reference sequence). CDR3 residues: CASSLIRHRDRGSTDTQYF. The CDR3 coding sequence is TGTGCCAGCAGTTTAATTCGACACCGGGACAGGGGAAGCACAGATACGCAGTATTTT.

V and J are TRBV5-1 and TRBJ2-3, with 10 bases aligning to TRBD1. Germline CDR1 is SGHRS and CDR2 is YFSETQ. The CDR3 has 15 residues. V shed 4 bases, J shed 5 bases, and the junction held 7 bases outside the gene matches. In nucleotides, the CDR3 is TGCGCCAGCAGCATCAGACAGGGGGCTATAGATACGCAGTATTTT. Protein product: CASSIRQGAIDTQYF.

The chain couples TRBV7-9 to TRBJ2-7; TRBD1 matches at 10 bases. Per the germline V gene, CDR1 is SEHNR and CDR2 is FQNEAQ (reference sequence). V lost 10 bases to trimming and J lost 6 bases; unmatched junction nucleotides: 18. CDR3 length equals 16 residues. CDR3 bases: TGTGCCACCATCAAGCCCCGGGACAGGGGAGGTATCGAGCAGTACTTC. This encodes CATIKPRDRGGIEQYF.

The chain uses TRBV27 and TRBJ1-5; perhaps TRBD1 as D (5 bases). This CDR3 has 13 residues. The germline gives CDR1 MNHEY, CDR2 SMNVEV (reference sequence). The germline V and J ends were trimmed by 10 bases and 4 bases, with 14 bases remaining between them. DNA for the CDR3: TGTGCCACTTCGACTGGGGCAAATCAGCCCCAGCATTTT. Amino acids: CATSTGANQPQHF.